This T cell receptor (beta chain) was captured by sequencing in a study of blood T cell repertoires in COVID-19. The method was immunoSEQ multiplex PCR; TCRdb's version includes in-frame clones alone and lacks a portion of them. The sample yields about 97,000 clones, 70% to 90% seen once. The CDR3 runs 12 residues. Trimming removed 6 bases at V and 8 bases at J, with 11 bases between. The gene calls are TRBV12-3 or TRBV12-4 and TRBJ2-1; maybe TRBD1 (6 bases). This TCR came from a woman in her 30s with acute or convalescent COVID-19. The specimen sequenced was peripheral blood. The CDR3 loop reads CASSRHRDEQFF. CDR3 coding DNA: TGTGCCAGCAGCCGACACAGGGATGAGCAGTTCTTC.